The 15 T cell receptor beta chains below come from one sample, sequenced in a study of sequential checkpoint blockade in melanoma. The treatment here: randomized to nivolumab then ipilimumab (arm A) or the reverse (arm B). Clones were read by immunoSEQ multiplex PCR, and TCRdb kept only the in-frame ones, dropping some. The table lists about 10,000 clones, under 25% of them singletons. Material: tumor tissue (inferred from file names), obtained from a patient given nivolumab and ipilimumab in sequence. All receptors come from a human donor with melanoma.

This clone occurred many times. The covered CDR3 bases are TGTGCCATCAGTGAGGCCCTAGTTCCCAGGGGAGAGCAGTAC. This sequence encodes CAISEALVPRGEQY. The full CDR3 protein is CAISEALVPRGEQYF. V is TRBV10-3 and J is TRBJ2-7; the D gene is possibly TRBD1 (6 bases). With the read ending 1 residue before the CDR3 end, the germline J gene is used to fill in that end. CDR3 length equals 15 residues. Germline V gene lookup returns CDR1 ENHRY and CDR2 SYGVKD. Trimming took 2 bases from V and 7 from J, leaving 18 bases between them.

The rearrangement links TRBV7-8 to TRBJ2-3; D tentatively reads TRBD1 or TRBD2 (5 bases each). Germline V CDR1 and CDR2: SGHVS, FQNEAQ. There are 15 residues in the CDR3. V was shortened by 8 bases and J by 0 bases, with 15 bases between the two germline ends. CDR3 nucleotides: TGTGCCAGCCGGTACCGGGGCACTAGCACAGATACGCAGTATTTT. It yields the protein CASRYRGTSTDTQYF.

J is TRBJ1-2 and V is TRBV10-3, with TRBD1 matching over 7 bases. The germline gives CDR1 ENHRY, CDR2 SYGVKD. The V gene end was trimmed by 2 bases and the J gene end by 6 bases; junction bases not matched to a gene: 6. The CDR3 runs 14 residues. The chain's CDR3 is CAISEAQGVDGYTF. DNA for the CDR3: TGTGCCATCAGTGAGGCCCAGGGGGTTGATGGCTACACCTTC.

This clone was detected a few times. The gene calls are TRBV9 and TRBJ2-1; 9 bases align to TRBD1. After removal of 3 bases from V and 8 bases from J, the junction contained 9 bases not matched to a gene. Germline CDR1 SGDLS, CDR2 YYNGEE. The CDR3 extends over 15 amino acids. The chain's CDR3 is CASSDRDRDWHEQFF. The CDR3 bases are TGTGCCAGCAGCGACCGGGACAGGGACTGGCATGAGCAGTTCTTC.

By share, this clone ranks as medium-sized. The chain carries TRBV11-3 and TRBJ2-3; D not certain. Germline V gene sequence: CDR1 SGHNT, CDR2 YENEEA. CDR3 length: 14 amino acids. V lost 4 bases and J lost 5, with 13 bases in between. The CDR3 nucleotides are TGTGCCAGCAGCTCCTCGGACGGTCGAGATACGCAGTATTTT. Encoded protein: CASSSSDGRDTQYF.

This chain connects TRBV14 to TRBJ1-2, with 8 bases lining up with TRBD1. Trimming at V came to 8 bases and at J to 3 bases, leaving 20 bases not matched to a gene. The CDR3 spans 18 residues. Germline assignment: CDR1 SGHDN and CDR2 FVKESK. The CDR3 reads CASGDRPTEDREDYGYTF. DNA for the CDR3: TGTGCCAGCGGGGACAGGCCTACCGAAGATCGTGAGGACTATGGCTACACCTTC.

This clone was seen a handful of times. This sequence joins TRBV11-3 and TRBJ1-6; 10 nucleotides align to TRBD1. Germline CDR1 is SGHNT and CDR2 is YENEEA. J gave up 7 bases and V 4 bases, and 13 bases lay outside the gene matches. CDR3 length equals 18 residues. Written as DNA, the CDR3 is TGTGCCAGCAGCTCCCATCCGGGACAGGGGTTCTTGAATTCACCCCTCCACTTT. Encoded protein: CASSSHPGQGFLNSPLHF.

V gene TRBV10-2 combines with J gene TRBJ1-6, with D tentatively TRBD1 (5 bases). The CDR3 has 16 amino acids. The V and J ends lost 3 bases and 0 bases respectively, with 9 bases between them. Germline V gene lookup returns CDR1 WSHSY and CDR2 SAAADI. The CDR3 bases are TGCGCCAGCAGTGAAGGTACAGGCTCCTATAATTCACCCCTCCACTTT. It specifies CASSEGTGSYNSPLHF.

The rearrangement links TRBV29-1 to TRBJ1-1; D is possibly TRBD1 (5 bases). The V gene's germline CDR1 is SQVTM and CDR2 ANQGSEA. The CDR3 totals 13 residues. Trimming removed 7 bases at V and 5 bases at J, with 17 bases between. Here the CDR3 reads CSATGMGETEAFF. The CDR3 region has the DNA TGCAGCGCAACAGGAATGGGGGAGACTGAAGCTTTCTTT.

This clone is medium-sized in the sample. In DNA, the CDR3 is TGTGCCATAAAAGCGGGGAAGAGCACAGATACGCAGTATTTT. Encoded protein: CAIKAGKSTDTQYF. The chain couples TRBV6-8 to TRBJ2-3, with TRBD2 matching over 7 bases. After removal of 10 bases from V and 0 bases from J, the junction contained 7 bases not matched to a gene. Germline V gene data show CDR1 as MNHGY and CDR2 as SAAAGT. The CDR3 sequence is 14 residues long.

This clone came up a few times. The chain is built from TRBV7-1 and TRBJ2-7; D unclear. TRBV7-1 is treated as an ORF (open reading frame) with a function not yet certain. Trimming stripped 4 bases from V and 5 bases from J, with 12 bases between. The CDR3 has 13 amino acids. CDR3 sequence reads: CASSFAQSDEQYF. CDR3 sequence (DNA): TGTGCCAGCAGCTTTGCCCAGTCCGACGAGCAGTACTTC.

This clone has just a few counts. V usage is TRBV11-3 and J usage is TRBJ2-1, with TRBD2 identical over 10 bases. The CDR3 runs 15 residues. The ends lost 5 bases at V and 6 bases at J; junction bases unmatched: 7. Per the germline V gene, CDR1 is SGHNT and CDR2 is YENEEA. The CDR3 region is CASSRSGGAGNEQFF. CDR3 coding DNA: TGTGCCAGCAGCCGGAGCGGGGGGGCCGGCAATGAGCAGTTCTTC.

The chain uses TRBV6-8 and TRBJ2-7; possible D gene TRBD2, 6 bases. V was cut by 2 bases and J by 2 bases, with 19 bases left in between. Germline V gene data show CDR1 as MNHGY and CDR2 as SAAAGT. The CDR3 is made up of 17 amino acids. The CDR3 DNA reads TGTGCCAGCAGTTACCTCGGGCCTAGCGTAGCTCCCTACGAGCAGTACTTC. It encodes CASSYLGPSVAPYEQYF.

In the case of this clone: One end of the junction varies from germline; a read error may be responsible. This chain connects TRBV18 to TRBJ1-2; the D is unclear. Germline V gives CDR1 KGHSH, CDR2 LQKENI. This CDR3 region has 13 residues. The chain's CDR3 is CASSPPAHPPRAF. CDR3 nucleotides: TGTGCCAGCTCACCACCAGCACACCCACCGAGGGCCTTC.

This rearrangement joins TRBV28 to TRBJ1-5; 9 nucleotides agree with TRBD1. Per germline, CDR1 MDHEN and CDR2 SYDVKM. V shed 6 bases, J shed 2 bases, and the junction held 2 bases outside the gene matches. This CDR3 has 14 residues. CDR3 DNA sequence: TGTGCCAGCAGGCGGACAGGGGGCAATCAGCCCCAGCATTTT. This encodes CASRRTGGNQPQHF. Complete variable domain (other parts from reference TRBV28 and TRBJ1-5): DVKVTQSSRYLVKRTGEKVFLECVQDMDHENMFWYRQDPGLGLRLIYFSYDVKMKEKGDIPEGYSVSREKKERFSLILESASTNQTSMYLCASRRTGGNQPQHFGDGTRLSIL.